One and the same sample provided the 8 T cell receptor beta chains below, sequenced in a study of identical twins. TCRdb reanalysed the 5' RACE reads using MiXCR and keeps one entry per CDR3 protein. The sample shows 690,000 or so distinct CDR3 sequences, roughly 6% of them seen only once. The sample comprised naive T cells sorted from blood. The receptors derive from a young man in good health.

In its sample, this clonotype was seen many times. The chain employs TRBV5-1 and TRBJ2-7; D gene uncertain. This CDR3 is built from 13 residues. The germline gives CDR1 SGHRS, CDR2 YFSETQ. V gave up 4 bases and J gave up 2 bases, with 10 bases separating them. CDR3 sequence: CASSTGGTYEQYF. The CDR3 nucleotides are TGCGCCAGCAGCACGGGTGGGACCTACGAGCAGTACTTC.

CDR3 bases: TGTGCCAGCAGCCCGGACCCCCTGGTAGAGACCCAGTACTTC. This codes for CASSPDPLVETQYF. This chain connects TRBV7-2 to TRBJ2-5; no clear D gene. CDR1 is SGHTA and CDR2 is FQGNSA in the germline V gene. Trimming left V 5 bases short and J 4 bases short, with 14 bases between. This CDR3 has 14 amino acids.

This clonotype was counted only a few times. The V gene is TRBV12-3 or TRBV12-4, the J gene TRBJ1-6, with D possibly matching TRBD1 (5 bases). V shed 5 bases and J shed 3 bases, with 14 bases lying between them. The CDR3 loop spans 16 amino acids. Here the CDR3 reads CASSPKGRNYNSPLHF. CDR3 nucleotides: TGTGCCAGCAGTCCCAAGGGGAGAAACTATAATTCACCCCTCCACTTT.

This clonotype was seen more than once but under ten times. The CDR3 region has the DNA TGTGCCAGCAGTGAAGGAGGGACACCTTTTGAAAAACTGTTTTTT. Residues: CASSEGGTPFEKLFF. The chain carries TRBV6-1 and TRBJ1-4, with D perhaps matching TRBD1 (6 bases). V was clipped by 1 base and J by 7 bases, with 13 bases between them. The CDR3 contains 15 residues. The germline CDR1 and CDR2 sequences are MNHNS and SASEGT.

This clonotype was seen at least ten times. The chain has TRBV11-2 and TRBJ2-1, with D possibly being TRBD1 or TRBD2 (5 bases each). CDR3 length: 16 residues. Germline CDR1 reads SGHAT; CDR2 reads FQNNGV. V was pared by 1 base and J by 0 bases, with 10 bases between. CDR3 in DNA: TGTGCCAGCAGCTTAGTGCGAGGGGTCTCCTACAATGAGCAGTTCTTC. Translation gives CASSLVRGVSYNEQFF.

The sample holds many counts of this clonotype. V gene TRBV7-3 combines with J gene TRBJ1-1, with 7 positions matching TRBD1. V shed 4 bases, J shed 1 base, and the junction held 6 bases outside the gene matches. The CDR3 has 15 residues. Germline CDR1 and CDR2: SGHTA and FQGTGA. The CDR3 nucleotides are TGTGCCAGCAGCTCAGCCGGGACAGCGAACACTGAAGCTTTCTTT. It codes for CASSSAGTANTEAFF.

This clonotype was seen many times. The rearrangement uses TRBV6-2 or TRBV6-3 and TRBJ2-1; D possibly corresponds to TRBD2 (7 bases). From germline, CDR1 is MNHEY and CDR2 SVGEGT. This CDR3 contains 15 residues. Trimming cost V 6 bases and J 2 bases, with 14 bases left between them. CDR3 in DNA: TGTGCCAGCAGCCCGGGGAGGGGGACCTACAATGAGCAGTTCTTC. This sequence encodes CASSPGRGTYNEQFF.

This clonotype was detected only a few times. The CDR3: CASCPGGTGELFF. The CDR3 DNA follows: TGTGCCAGCTGCCCCGGGGGGACCGGGGAGCTGTTTTTT. This rearrangement joins TRBV12-3 or TRBV12-4 to TRBJ2-2; 7 nucleotides match TRBD2. The CDR3 sequence is 13 residues long. J gave up 5 bases and V 8 bases, and 5 bases lay outside the gene matches.